A selection of T cell receptor beta chains follows, all from one sample in a study of blood T cell repertoires in COVID-19. Libraries were prepared by immunoSEQ multiplex PCR; TCRdb keeps only in-frame clonotypes and omits some of them. The data hold more than 150,000 clones, with roughly 90% observed a single time. The specimen sequenced was peripheral blood. The receptor set was obtained from a middle-aged man with acute or convalescent COVID-19. CDR3s include the opening cysteine and the closing phenylalanine or tryptophan. The order of the fields is J gene, V gene, clone size, D gene, CDR3 protein, CDR3 DNA. D genes are given only for firm matches. The size of a clone is reported for some rows only, either as once, few or many, or as a class for expanded clones.

J: TRBJ1-1
V: TRBV28
size: .
D: TRBD1
CDR3: CASSTQGLDTEAFF
DNA: TGTGCCAGCAGTACACAGGGGCTCGACACTGAAGCTTTCTTT

J: TRBJ1-4
V: TRBV5-8
size: .
D: .
CDR3: CASSLGRVSNEKLFF
DNA: TGTGCCAGCAGCTTGGGGCGGGTTTCTAATGAAAAACTGTTTTTT

J: TRBJ2-5
V: TRBV19
size: .
D: .
CDR3: CASSIESGLETQYF
DNA: TGTGCCAGTAGTATTGAGTCAGGGTTGGAGACCCAGTACTTC

J: TRBJ1-3
V: TRBV11-2
size: .
D: .
CDR3: CASSFASSGNTIYF
DNA: TGTGCCAGCAGCTTTGCGAGCTCTGGAAACACCATATATTTT

J: TRBJ2-1
V: TRBV7-3
size: .
D: TRBD2
CDR3: CASSLRLAGNNEQFF
DNA: TGTGCCAGCAGCTTAAGGCTAGCGGGGAACAATGAGCAGTTCTTC

J: TRBJ2-7
V: TRBV28
size: .
D: .
CDR3: CASSYSVTYEQYF
DNA: TGTGCCAGCAGTTACTCGGTGACCTACGAGCAGTACTTC

J: TRBJ2-3
V: TRBV2
size: .
D: .
CDR3: CASSTHGGSTDTQYF
DNA: TGTGCCAGCAGTACCCACGGGGGTAGCACAGATACGCAGTATTTT

J: TRBJ1-1
V: TRBV2
size: .
D: .
CDR3: CATGRGHPYNTEAFF
DNA: TGTGCCACCGGCAGGGGACACCCATATAACACTGAAGCTTTCTTT

J: TRBJ1-5
V: TRBV3-1/TRBV3-2
size: .
D: .
CDR3: CASSQDRGGNQPQHF
DNA: TGTGCCAGCAGCCAAGACCGGGGGGGTAATCAGCCCCAGCATTTT

J: TRBJ2-2
V: TRBV6-1
size: .
D: .
CDR3: CASSEGVRGELFF
DNA: TGTGCCAGCAGTGAAGGAGTGAGAGGGGAGCTGTTTTTT

J: TRBJ2-7
V: TRBV3-1/TRBV3-2
size: .
D: .
CDR3: CASSQVAGIRPKQYF
DNA: TGTGCCAGCAGCCAAGTTGCAGGTATTCGTCCGAAGCAGTACTTC

J: TRBJ2-1
V: TRBV15
size: .
D: .
CDR3: CATSTRRQVNEQFF
DNA: TGTGCCACCAGCACTCGGAGACAGGTCAATGAGCAGTTCTTC

J: TRBJ1-4
V: TRBV9
size: .
D: TRBD1
CDR3: CASSAGTGGEKLFF
DNA: TGTGCCAGCAGCGCCGGGACAGGGGGTGAAAAACTGTTTTTT

J: TRBJ2-1
V: TRBV28
size: .
D: TRBD1
CDR3: CASSPQGTYNEQFF
DNA: TGTGCCAGCAGTCCACAGGGGACCTACAATGAGCAGTTCTTC

J: TRBJ1-6
V: TRBV11-3
size: .
D: .
CDR3: CASSLEGGSPLHF
DNA: TGTGCCAGCAGCTTAGAAGGCGGTTCACCCCTCCACTTT

J: TRBJ1-2
V: TRBV11-2
size: .
D: TRBD1
CDR3: CASSFESGQASYGYTF
DNA: TGTGCCAGCAGCTTCGAATCCGGACAGGCGTCCTATGGCTACACCTTC

J: TRBJ2-3
V: TRBV29-1
size: .
D: TRBD1
CDR3: CSVHRRGSDTQYF
DNA: TGCAGCGTGCACCGCAGGGGGTCAGATACGCAGTATTTT

J: TRBJ2-2
V: TRBV5-1
size: .
D: TRBD2
CDR3: CARTGAAGGPTGELFF
DNA: TGCGCCCGCACCGGGGCCGCGGGGGGGCCGACCGGGGAGCTGTTTTTT

J: TRBJ2-7
V: TRBV27
size: once
D: TRBD1
CDR3: CASSPLSPTGGKYEQYF
DNA: TGTGCCAGCAGTCCCCTTTCTCCCACAGGGGGCAAGTACGAGCAGTACTTC

J: TRBJ2-5
V: TRBV6-5
size: .
D: TRBD2
CDR3: CASRRSGGLQETQYF
DNA: TGTGCCAGCAGGCGTAGCGGGGGGTTACAAGAGACCCAGTACTTC

J: TRBJ1-4
V: TRBV5-1
size: .
D: .
CDR3: CASSLQGTTNEKLFF
DNA: TGCGCCAGCAGCTTGCAGGGTACAACTAATGAAAAACTGTTTTTT

J: TRBJ2-1
V: TRBV25-1
size: .
D: .
CDR3: CASSHGGEQFF
DNA: TGTGCCAGCAGCCACGGAGGTGAGCAGTTCTTC

J: TRBJ1-1
V: TRBV5-4
size: .
D: .
CDR3: CASSPFYTPNTEAFF
DNA: TGTGCCAGCAGCCCCTTTTACACGCCGAACACTGAAGCTTTCTTT

J: TRBJ2-1
V: TRBV19
size: few
D: TRBD2
CDR3: CASRPGGLISYNEQFF
DNA: TGTGCCAGTCGCCCGGGGGGGCTCATCTCCTACAATGAGCAGTTCTTC